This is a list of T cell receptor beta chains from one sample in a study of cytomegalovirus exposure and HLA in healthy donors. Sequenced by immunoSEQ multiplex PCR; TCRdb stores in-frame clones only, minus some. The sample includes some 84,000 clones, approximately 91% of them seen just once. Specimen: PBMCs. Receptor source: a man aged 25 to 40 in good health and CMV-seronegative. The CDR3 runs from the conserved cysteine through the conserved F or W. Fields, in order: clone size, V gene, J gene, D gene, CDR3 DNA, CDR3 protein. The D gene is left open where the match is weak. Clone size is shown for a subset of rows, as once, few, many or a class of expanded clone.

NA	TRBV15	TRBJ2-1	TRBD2	TGTGCCACCAGCAGGGGGTGGGAGGGCTCCTACAATGAGCAGTTCTTC	CATSRGWEGSYNEQFF
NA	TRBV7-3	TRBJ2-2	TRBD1	TGTGCCAGCAGCAGACAAGGGGGCTCGGGCACCGGGGAGCTGTTTTTT	CASSRQGGSGTGELFF
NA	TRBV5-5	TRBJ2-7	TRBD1	TGTGCCAGCAGCTCGACAGGGGGCAAGTACGAGCAGTACTTC	CASSSTGGKYEQYF
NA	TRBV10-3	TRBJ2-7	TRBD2	TGTGCCATCAGTGACAGGGAGGGCTACGAGCAGTACTTC	CAISDREGYEQYF
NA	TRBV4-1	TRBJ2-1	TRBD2	TGCGCCAGCAGCCAAGTCATTAGCGGGGTAAGGCGGCAGTTCTTC	CASSQVISGVRRQFF
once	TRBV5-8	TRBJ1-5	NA	TGTGCCAGCAGCTTGGCCGGCGGTCGGCAGCCCCAGCATTTT	CASSLAGGRQPQHF
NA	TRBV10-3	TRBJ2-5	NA	TGTGCCATCAGTGCCGTAGCGAGTGAGACCCAGTACTTC	CAISAVASETQYF
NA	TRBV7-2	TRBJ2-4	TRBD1	TGTGCCAGCAGCTTATATCGACAGGGGGCAGACATTCAGTACTTC	CASSLYRQGADIQYF
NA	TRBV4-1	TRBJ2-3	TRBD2	TGCGCCAGCAGCCAGAGACTAGCGGGGGAGACAGATACGCAGTATTTT	CASSQRLAGETDTQYF
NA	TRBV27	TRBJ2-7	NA	TGTGCCAGCAGTCCGACAAGTACCTACGAGCAGTACTTC	CASSPTSTYEQYF
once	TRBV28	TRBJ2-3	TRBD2	TGTGCCAGCAGTTCCCGACTAGCGGATACGCAGTATTTT	CASSSRLADTQYF
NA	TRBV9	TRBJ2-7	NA	TGTGCCAGCAGCAGGGGTAACGAAGCCTACGAGCAGTACTTC	CASSRGNEAYEQYF
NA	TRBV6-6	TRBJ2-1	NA	TGTGCCAGCAGTTACTCGCGACTAGACAATGAGCAGTTCTTC	CASSYSRLDNEQFF
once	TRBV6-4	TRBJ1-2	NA	TGTGCCAGCAGTGACAGGTCTAGCGGCTACACCTTC	CASSDRSSGYTF
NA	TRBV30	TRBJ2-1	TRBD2	TGTGCCTGGAGTGAACTAGCGGGAGGGCCCGATGAGCAGTTCTTC	CAWSELAGGPDEQFF
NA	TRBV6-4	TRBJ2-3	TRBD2	TGTGCCAGCAGTGAAATAGCTGCGGGGGGCCCAGATACGCAGTATTTT	CASSEIAAGGPDTQYF
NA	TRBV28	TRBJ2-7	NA	TGTGCCAGCAGCTCGGGGGACAGCAGCTCCTACGAGCAGTACTTC	CASSSGDSSSYEQYF
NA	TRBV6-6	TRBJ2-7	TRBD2	TGTGCCAGCAGTTCGAGAAGCGGGGATCGCTCCTACGAGCAGTACTTC	CASSSRSGDRSYEQYF
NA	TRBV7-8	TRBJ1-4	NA	TGTGCCAGCAGCTTAGCTGTGGGAAGGGGGGGTGAAAAACTGTTTTTT	CASSLAVGRGGEKLFF
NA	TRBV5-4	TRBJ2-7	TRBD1	TGTGCCAGCAGCTTAGTTTACAGGGGTTCCTACGAGCAGTACTTC	CASSLVYRGSYEQYF
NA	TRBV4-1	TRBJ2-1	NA	TGCGCCAGCAGCCAACCCCGCCCGGTTGAGGGTGAGCAGTTCTTC	CASSQPRPVEGEQFF
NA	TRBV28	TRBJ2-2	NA	TGTGCCAGCAGTTTAGGCAGCGGGGAGCTGTTTTTT	CASSLGSGELFF
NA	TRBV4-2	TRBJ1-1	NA	TGTGCCAGCAGCCAAGATAAGACAATGAACACTGAAGCTTTCTTT	CASSQDKTMNTEAFF